This T cell receptor beta chain was sequenced for a study of shared clonotypes between healthy human individuals (dated by TCRdb to 2018 to 2020). With respect to the entire study: Three men and a couple of women, aged 18 to 49 years, made up the cohort. Blood TCR repertoires of about five healthy adults were deeply sequenced to estimate repertoire size and the extent of clonotype sharing between individuals. Libraries were prepared and TCR repertoires were sequenced by different laboratories using diverse techniques, in order to increase sequencing depth and limit assay-specific biases. Leukapheresis yielded between about 0.85 and 10 billion PBMCs per donor. Summary of the overall study and its limitations: The small number of donors limited the genetic and exposure-history diversity represented. Sampling was restricted to blood, and TCR repertoires in tissue are likely to differ from TCR repertoires in blood. Pairwise subsampling led to the expectation that sequencing depth would affect the degree of clonotype sharing among donors.

Donors were healthy HIV-negative adults with no recently reported acute infections or vaccinations. Every donor was a Caucasian adult living in Nashville, Tennessee, USA. For unsorted samples, 75 million to 100 million PBMCs were counted and genomic DNA was extracted with the QIAamp DNA Blood Mini kit. Blood was obtained by leukapheresis, after which PBMCs were separated by Ficoll-Histopaque density gradient centrifugation and cryopreserved in liquid nitrogen vapor phase. The CDR1 and CDR2 encoded by the germline V gene (reference sequence) are LNHNV and YYDKDF. The cysteine opens and the phenylalanine closes a CDR3 of 14 amino acids. Only the CDR3 part of the read is kept: 42 bases, read in frame from the first base. V is reduced by 8 bases and J by 3 bases, leaving a spacing of 13 bases between them. As concerns this clone: Its antigen specificity is not known. Within one base of it there is no much larger clone, and no base qualities were kept.

Using the deep immunoSEQ assay, multiplex PCR amplified TCR CDR3 regions from genomic DNA. For each cell subset, the extracted genomic DNA was distributed evenly across all wells of several immunoSEQ 96-well plates, and each plate served as one replicate. For unsorted PBMC, each replicate PCR was loaded with approximately 0.3 ug genomic DNA, equivalent to approximately 33,000 T cell genomes. Ten immunoSEQ deep assay plates were used to sequence unsorted PBMC genomic DNA. Purified libraries were quantified with a Qubit 3.0 fluorometer, sized on a Bioanalyzer 2100, and re-quantified with the KAPA Library Quantification kit. Every immunoSEQ 96-well plate was sequenced on a dedicated single-read 150-cycle Illumina NextSeq 550 flow cell. The study's own analysis went as follows. Because the immunoSEQ output held only junctional sequences and lacked quality scores, the filtering could not match the filtering applied to full-length reads. Sequences were annotated with PyIR, a Python wrapper for IgBLAST v1.9, and V/J genes and CDR3 were assigned using IMGT germline references. Reads with weak V/J assignments (E-value above 1e-6), missing CDR3, stop codons, out-of-frame junctions, or ambiguous translated residues were removed. V3J clonotypes were defined by identical inferred V gene, J gene, and CDR3 amino acid sequence. Percentage overlap between repertoires was calculated by dividing the number of shared unique clonotypes by the size of the smaller repertoire. Repertoire richness was assessed with RTK rarefaction, the Chao1 estimator, and Recon v2.1 estimates of unobserved clonotypes. TCRdb limited this immuneACCESS table to in-frame rearrangements with V and J called. A share of clones is missing; checked studies link under half to unresolved V genes, and the rest is unexplained. Clone size and V and J calls were adopted from that table, with D and trimming inferred from the DNA. The sample contains about 530,000 clones, 60% to 80% of them found a single time. Under 15% of the sample rests with the top ten.

The sequence was collected from a woman between 40 and 55 years old in good health. Some clones in this sample may be carry-over from other donors' samples. The sample consisted of PBMCs. The chain employs TRBV15 and TRBJ2-2, with TRBD2 as a weak D call on 6 bases. The CDR3 region has the sequence CATQGGTHTGELFF. The DNA sequence follows: TGTGCCACCCAGGGCGGGACCCACACCGGGGAGCTGTTTTTT.